This T cell receptor (beta chain) is from a study of T cells in localized non-small cell lung cancer. Concerning this clone itself: Its matching antigen is unknown.

Repertoires were generated with immunoSEQ multiplex PCR, while TCRdb's copy carries only in-frame clones and drops some. The sample lists under 2,000 clones, less than 20% seen once, with about 18% in the top ten. Findings of the study overall: When the top 100 tumor clones were examined, a median around 61 of them also appeared in the adjacent lung, which was paired and uninvolved. Uninvolved adjacent lung showed the highest T cell clonality, exceeding tumor.

The CDR3 has 16 residues. Germline CDR1 and CDR2: MDHEN and SYDVKM. The V gene lost 5 bases and the J gene lost 7 bases, with 24 bases spanning the gap. This clonotype was sampled from a male donor aged 60 or over with stage III squamous cell lung carcinoma. The rearrangement links TRBV28 to TRBJ2-7; no clear D. The source was normal lung tissue next to the tumor, collected before any cancer treatment. The CDR3 DNA follows: TGTGCCAGCAGTCCCCCAGCAGGCCTGGTCGATCGTGAGCAGTACTTC. Its translation: CASSPPAGLVDREQYF.